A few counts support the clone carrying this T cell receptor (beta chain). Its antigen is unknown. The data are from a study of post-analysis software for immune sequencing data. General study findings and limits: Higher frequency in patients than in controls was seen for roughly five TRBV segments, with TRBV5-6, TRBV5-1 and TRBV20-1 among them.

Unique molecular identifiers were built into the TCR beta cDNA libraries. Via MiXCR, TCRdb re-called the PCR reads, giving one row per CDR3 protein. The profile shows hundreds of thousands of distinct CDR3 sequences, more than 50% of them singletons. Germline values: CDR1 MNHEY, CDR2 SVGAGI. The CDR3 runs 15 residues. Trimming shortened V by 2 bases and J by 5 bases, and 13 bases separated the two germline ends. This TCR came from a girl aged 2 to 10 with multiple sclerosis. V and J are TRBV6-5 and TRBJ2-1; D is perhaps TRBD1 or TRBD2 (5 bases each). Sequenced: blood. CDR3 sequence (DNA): TGTGCCAGCAGTTACATGGGACCCACGAACAATGAGCAGTTCTTC. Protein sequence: CASSYMGPTNNEQFF.